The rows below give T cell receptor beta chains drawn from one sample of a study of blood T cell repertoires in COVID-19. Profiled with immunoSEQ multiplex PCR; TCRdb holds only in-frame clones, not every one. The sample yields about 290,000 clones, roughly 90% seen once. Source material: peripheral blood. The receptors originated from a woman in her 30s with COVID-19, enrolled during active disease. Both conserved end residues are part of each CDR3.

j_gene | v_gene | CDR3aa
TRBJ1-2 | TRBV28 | CASRTGTGSGYTF
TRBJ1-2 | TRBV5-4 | CASSDRSTAPNYGYTF
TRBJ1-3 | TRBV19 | CASTIPRVQSGNTIYF
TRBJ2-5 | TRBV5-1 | CASSRIAGQKETQYF
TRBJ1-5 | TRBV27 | CASSLAGANQPQHF
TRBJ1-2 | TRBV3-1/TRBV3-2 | CASSLGQGAGGYTF
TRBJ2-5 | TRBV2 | CASTPRGGIFETQYF
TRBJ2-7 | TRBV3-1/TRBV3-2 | CASSQDAGSEQYF
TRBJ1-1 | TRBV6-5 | CASTEGVRAFF
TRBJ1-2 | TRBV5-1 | CASSPTGQGNYGYTF
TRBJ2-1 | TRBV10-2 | CASRVAGGPYNEQFF
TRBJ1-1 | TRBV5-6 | CASSLTGGSTEAFF
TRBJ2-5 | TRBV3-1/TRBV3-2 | CASSQLRGGGETQYF